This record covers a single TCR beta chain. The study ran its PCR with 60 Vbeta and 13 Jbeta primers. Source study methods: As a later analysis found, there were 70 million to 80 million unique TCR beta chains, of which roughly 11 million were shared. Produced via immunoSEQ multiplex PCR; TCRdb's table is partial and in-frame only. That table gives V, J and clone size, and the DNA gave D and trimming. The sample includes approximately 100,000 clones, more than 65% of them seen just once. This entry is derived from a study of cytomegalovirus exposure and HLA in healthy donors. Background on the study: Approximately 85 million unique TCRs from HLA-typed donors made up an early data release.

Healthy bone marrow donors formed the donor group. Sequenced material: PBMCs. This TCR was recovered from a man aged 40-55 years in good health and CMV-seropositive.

In nucleotides, the CDR3 is TGTGCCAGTAGTAATCCGGGACAGGGGTTTACAGATACGCAGTATTTT. Residues: CASSNPGQGFTDTQYF. J is TRBJ2-3 and V is TRBV19; 10 bases align to TRBD1. J lost 3 bases, V lost 4 bases, and 7 bases had no gene match. Germline CDR1 is LNHDA and CDR2 is SQIVND (reference sequence). There are 16 residues in the CDR3.